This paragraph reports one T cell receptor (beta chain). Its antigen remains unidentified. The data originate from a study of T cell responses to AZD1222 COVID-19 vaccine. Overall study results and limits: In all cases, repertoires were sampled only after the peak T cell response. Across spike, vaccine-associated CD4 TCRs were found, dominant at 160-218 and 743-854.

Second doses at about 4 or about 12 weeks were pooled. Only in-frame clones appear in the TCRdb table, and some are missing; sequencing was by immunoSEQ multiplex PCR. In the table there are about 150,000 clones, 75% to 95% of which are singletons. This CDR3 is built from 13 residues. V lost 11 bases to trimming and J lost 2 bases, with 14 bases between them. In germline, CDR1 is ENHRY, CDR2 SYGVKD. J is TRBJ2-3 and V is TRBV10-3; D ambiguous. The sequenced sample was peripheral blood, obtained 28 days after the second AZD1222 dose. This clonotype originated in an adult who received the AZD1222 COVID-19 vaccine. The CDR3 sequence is CAAAERSTDTQYF. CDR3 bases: TGTGCCGCTGCGGAGCGTTCCACAGATACGCAGTATTTT.